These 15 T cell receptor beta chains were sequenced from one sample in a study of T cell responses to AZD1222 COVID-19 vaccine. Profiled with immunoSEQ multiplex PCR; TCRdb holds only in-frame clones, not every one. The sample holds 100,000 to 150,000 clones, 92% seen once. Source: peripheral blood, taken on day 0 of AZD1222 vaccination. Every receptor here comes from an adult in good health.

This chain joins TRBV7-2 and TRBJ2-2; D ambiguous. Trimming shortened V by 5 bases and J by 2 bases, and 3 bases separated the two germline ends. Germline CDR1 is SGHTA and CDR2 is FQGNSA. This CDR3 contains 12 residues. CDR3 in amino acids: CASSHNTGELFF. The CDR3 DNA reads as TGTGCCAGCAGCCATAACACCGGGGAGCTGTTTTTT.

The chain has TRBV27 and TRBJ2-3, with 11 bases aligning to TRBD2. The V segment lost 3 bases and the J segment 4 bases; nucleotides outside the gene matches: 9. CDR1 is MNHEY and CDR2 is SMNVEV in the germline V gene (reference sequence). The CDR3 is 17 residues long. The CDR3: CASSFTTSGRNSDTQYF. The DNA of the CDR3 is TGTGCCAGCAGTTTCACAACTAGCGGGAGAAATTCAGATACGCAGTATTTT.

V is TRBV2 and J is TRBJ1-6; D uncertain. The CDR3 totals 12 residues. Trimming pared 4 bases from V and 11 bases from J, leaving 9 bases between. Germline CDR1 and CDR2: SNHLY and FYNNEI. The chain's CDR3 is CASSVEVPPLHF. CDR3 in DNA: TGTGCCAGCAGTGTTGAGGTCCCACCCCTCCACTTT.

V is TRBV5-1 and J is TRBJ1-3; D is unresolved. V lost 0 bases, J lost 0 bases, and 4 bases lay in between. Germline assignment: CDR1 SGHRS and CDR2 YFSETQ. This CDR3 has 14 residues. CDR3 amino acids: CASSLDSSGNTIYF. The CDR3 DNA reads TGCGCCAGCAGCTTGGACAGCTCTGGAAACACCATATATTTT.

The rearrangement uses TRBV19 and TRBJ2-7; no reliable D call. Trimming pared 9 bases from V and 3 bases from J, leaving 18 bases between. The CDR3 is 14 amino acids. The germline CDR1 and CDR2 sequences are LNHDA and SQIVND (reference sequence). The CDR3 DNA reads TGTGCCAGCGCTGAAGGCAGAAAGGTCTACGAGCAGTACTTC. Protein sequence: CASAEGRKVYEQYF.

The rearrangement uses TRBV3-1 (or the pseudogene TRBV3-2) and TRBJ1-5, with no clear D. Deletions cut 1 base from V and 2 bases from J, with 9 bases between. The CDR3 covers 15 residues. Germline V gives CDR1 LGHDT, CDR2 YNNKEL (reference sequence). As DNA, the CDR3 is TGTGCCAGCAGCCAAGGGGAATCGCGCAATCAGCCCCAGCATTTT. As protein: CASSQGESRNQPQHF.

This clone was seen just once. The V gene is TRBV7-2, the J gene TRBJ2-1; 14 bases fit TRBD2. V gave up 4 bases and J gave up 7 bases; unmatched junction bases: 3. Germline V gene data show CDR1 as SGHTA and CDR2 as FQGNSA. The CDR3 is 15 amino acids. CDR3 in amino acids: CASSSGTSGRNEQFF. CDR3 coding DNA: TGTGCCAGCAGCTCCGGGACTAGCGGGAGAAATGAGCAGTTCTTC.

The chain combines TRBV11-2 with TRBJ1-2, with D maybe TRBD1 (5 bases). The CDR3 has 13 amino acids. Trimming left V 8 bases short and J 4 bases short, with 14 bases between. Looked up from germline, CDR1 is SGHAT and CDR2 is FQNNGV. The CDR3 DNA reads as TGTGCCAGCGGAACGACAGCGAGCTATGGCTACACCTTC. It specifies CASGTTASYGYTF.

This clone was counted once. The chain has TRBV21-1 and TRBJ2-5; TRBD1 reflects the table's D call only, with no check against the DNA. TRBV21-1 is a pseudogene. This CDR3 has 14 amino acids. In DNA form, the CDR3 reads TGTGCCAGCAGCAAAGGGGCCAGGGAAGGGACCCAGTACTTC. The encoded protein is CASSKGAREGTQYF.

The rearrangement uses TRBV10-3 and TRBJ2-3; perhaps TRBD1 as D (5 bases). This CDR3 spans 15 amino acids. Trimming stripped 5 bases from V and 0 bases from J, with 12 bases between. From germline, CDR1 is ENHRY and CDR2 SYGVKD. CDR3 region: CAISKDSASTDTQYF. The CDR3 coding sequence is TGTGCCATCAGTAAAGACAGTGCTAGCACAGATACGCAGTATTTT.

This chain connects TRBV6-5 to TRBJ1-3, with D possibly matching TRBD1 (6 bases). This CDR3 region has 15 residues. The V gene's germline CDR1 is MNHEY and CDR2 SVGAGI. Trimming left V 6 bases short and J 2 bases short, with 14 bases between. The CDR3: CASRPDRLAGNTIYF. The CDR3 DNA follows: TGTGCCAGCAGACCAGACAGGCTGGCTGGAAACACCATATATTTT.

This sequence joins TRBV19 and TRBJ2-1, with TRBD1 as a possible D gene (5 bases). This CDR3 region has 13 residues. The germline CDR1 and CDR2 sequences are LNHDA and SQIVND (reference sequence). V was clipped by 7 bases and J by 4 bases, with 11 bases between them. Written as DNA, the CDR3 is TGTGCCAGTATCGGCAGGGATTACAATGAGCAGTTCTTC. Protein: CASIGRDYNEQFF.

The CDR3 loop reads CASSRFTSGRTTYEQYF. In DNA form, the CDR3 reads TGTGCCAGCAGCCGTTTCACTAGCGGCCGTACCACCTACGAGCAGTACTTC. The gene calls are TRBV7-2 and TRBJ2-7, with 8 bases identical to TRBD2. The V gene end was trimmed by 5 bases and the J gene end by 2 bases; junction bases not matched to a gene: 14. Germline assignment: CDR1 SGHTA and CDR2 FQGNSA. This CDR3 has 17 residues.

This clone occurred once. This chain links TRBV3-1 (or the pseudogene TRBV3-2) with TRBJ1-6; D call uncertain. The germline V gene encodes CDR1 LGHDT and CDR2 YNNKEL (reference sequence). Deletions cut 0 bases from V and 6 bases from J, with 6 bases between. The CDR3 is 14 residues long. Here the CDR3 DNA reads TGTGCCAGCAGCCAAGATGGCAGTAATTCACCCCTCCACTTT. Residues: CASSQDGSNSPLHF.

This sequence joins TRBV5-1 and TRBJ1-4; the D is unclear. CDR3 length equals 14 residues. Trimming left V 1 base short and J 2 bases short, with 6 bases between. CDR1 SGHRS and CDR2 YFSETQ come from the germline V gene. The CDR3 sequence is CASSLQGTNEKLFF. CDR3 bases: TGCGCCAGCAGCTTGCAAGGTACTAATGAAAAACTGTTTTTT.